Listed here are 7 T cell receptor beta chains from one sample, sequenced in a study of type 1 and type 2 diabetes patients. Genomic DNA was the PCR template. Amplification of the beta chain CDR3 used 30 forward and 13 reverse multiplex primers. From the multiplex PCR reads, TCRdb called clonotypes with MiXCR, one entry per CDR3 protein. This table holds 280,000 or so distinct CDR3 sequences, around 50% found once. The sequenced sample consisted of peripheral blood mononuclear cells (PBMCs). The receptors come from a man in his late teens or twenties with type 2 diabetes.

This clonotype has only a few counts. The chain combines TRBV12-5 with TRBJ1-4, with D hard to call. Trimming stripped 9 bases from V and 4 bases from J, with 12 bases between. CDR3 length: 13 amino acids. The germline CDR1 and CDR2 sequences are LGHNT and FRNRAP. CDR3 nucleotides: TGTGCTAGCGTGTTCACGGTTAATGAAAAACTGTTTTTT. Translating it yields CASVFTVNEKLFF.

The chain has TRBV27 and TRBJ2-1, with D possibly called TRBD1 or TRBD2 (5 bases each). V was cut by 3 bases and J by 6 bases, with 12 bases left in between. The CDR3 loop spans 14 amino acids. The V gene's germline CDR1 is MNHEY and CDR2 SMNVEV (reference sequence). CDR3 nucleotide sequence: TGTGCCAGCAGTTTGGGGACGACGTCCAATGAGCAGTTCTTC. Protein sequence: CASSLGTTSNEQFF.

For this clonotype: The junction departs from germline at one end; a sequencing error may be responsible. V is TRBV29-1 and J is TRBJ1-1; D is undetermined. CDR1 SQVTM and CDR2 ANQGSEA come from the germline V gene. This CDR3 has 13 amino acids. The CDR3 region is CSAEGIRRAEAFF. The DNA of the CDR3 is TGCAGCGCTGAAGGTATACGAAGGGCTGAAGCTTTCTTT.

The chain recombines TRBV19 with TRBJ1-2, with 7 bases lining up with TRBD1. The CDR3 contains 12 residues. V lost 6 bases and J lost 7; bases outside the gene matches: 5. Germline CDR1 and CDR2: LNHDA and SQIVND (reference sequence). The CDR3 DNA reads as TGTGCCAGTAGATCCCAGGGGGGTGGCTACACCTTC. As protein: CASRSQGGGYTF.

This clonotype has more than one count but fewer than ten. CDR3 DNA sequence: TGTGCCAGTTTCCGACAGGGGGCTGGGAAACTGTTTTTT. Protein product: CASFRQGAGKLFF. The chain uses TRBV28 and TRBJ1-4; 10 nucleotides agree with TRBD1. The junction had 9 bases not matched to a gene; V was cut back by 9 bases and J by 11 bases. This CDR3 contains 13 residues. Germline CDR1 is MDHEN and CDR2 is SYDVKM. The variable domain in full, completed from reference TRBV28 and TRBJ1-4, reads DVKVTQSSRYLVKRTGEKVFLECVQDMDHENMFWYRQDPGLGLRLIYFSYDVKMKEKGDIPEGYSVSREKKERFSLILESASTNQTSMYLCASFRQGAGKLFFGSGTQLSVL.

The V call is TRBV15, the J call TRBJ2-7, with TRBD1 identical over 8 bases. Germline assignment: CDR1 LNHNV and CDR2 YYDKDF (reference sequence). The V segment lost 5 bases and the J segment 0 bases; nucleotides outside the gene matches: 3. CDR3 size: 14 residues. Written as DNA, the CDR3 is TGTGCCACCAGCCGACAGGGGAACTCCTACGAGCAGTACTTC. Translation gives CATSRQGNSYEQYF.

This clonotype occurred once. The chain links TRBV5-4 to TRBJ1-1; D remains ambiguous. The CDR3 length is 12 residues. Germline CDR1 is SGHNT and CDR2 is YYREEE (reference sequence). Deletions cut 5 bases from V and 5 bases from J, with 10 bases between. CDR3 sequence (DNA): TGTGCCAGCAGTGATAGTGGGACTGAAGCTTTCTTT. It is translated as CASSDSGTEAFF.